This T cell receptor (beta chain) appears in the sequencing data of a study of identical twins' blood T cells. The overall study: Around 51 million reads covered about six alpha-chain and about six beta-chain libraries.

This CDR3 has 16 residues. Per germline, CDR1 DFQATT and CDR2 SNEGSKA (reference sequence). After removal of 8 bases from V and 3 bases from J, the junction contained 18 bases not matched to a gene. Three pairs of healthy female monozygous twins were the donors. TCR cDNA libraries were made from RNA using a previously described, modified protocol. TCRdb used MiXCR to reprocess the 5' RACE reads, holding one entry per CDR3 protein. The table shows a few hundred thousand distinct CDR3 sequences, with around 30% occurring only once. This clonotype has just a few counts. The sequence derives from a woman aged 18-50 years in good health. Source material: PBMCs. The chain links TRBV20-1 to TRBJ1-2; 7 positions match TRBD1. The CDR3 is CSTYSPGTAYYYGYTF. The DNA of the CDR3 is TGCAGTACTTATTCGCCCGGGACAGCTTACTACTATGGCTACACCTTC.